This T cell receptor (beta chain) was identified in a study of blood T cell repertoires in COVID-19 (dated by TCRdb to 2019 to 2021). For context, the study as a whole: Samples covering the acute and convalescent phases of COVID-19 were provided by collaborators in the United States, Italy and Spain. The prospective study material was composed of cDNA or gDNA derived from T cells, B-cell-depleted T cells, or PBMCs. The dataset comprised deeply sampled blood TCRbeta repertoires from subjects exposed to, actively infected with, or recovered from COVID-19. The repertoires were released in a freely available public database meant as a resource for research on the immune response to SARS-CoV-2. The samples were drawn from two sources: the first 160 participants of the ongoing ImmuneRACE study, and 950 to 1,500 subjects contributed by 6 global collaborators. A de-identified subject ID, COVID-19 status, age in years and sex were almost always included in the sample metadata. Where available, HLA class I and class II types were obtained from metadata supplied by the sample provider rather than from assay-based typing. Overall results and qualifications from the work: The quantity of clinical and demographic metadata differed by source and by participant and was supplied without curation.

Whole blood was collected in K2EDTA tubes by collaborating institutions according to the institutions' own protocols. Collaborator samples were shipped for TCRbeta analysis as frozen whole blood, isolated PBMCs, or DNA extracted from either sample type. About this clone: No antigen is known for it. No much larger clone is present one base from it, and per-base qualities are unavailable.

TCRbeta CDR3 regions were amplified from genomic DNA by means of the immunoSEQ Assay, a bias-controlled multiplex PCR. In the paper's pipeline: Nucleated cell counts per sample were estimated from amplification of reference gene primers within the assay. To quantify the absolute abundance of each unique TCRbeta CDR3 rearrangement, sequence reads were collapsed and filtered. For each sample, productive Simpson clonality was calculated by taking the square root of Simpson's diversity index across productive rearrangements. TCRdb stores this immuneACCESS table with in-frame sequences only. Part of the clones is absent; in the studies checked, under half of the shortfall reflects unresolved V genes, and no reason is known for the rest. From that table come the V and J calls and clone size; the DNA was used to work out D and trimming. The sample includes roughly 80,000 clones, with roughly 88% observed a single time. The ten most abundant clones make up 5.8% of the sample.

The germline V gene specifies SGHTA as CDR1 and FQGNSA as CDR2. CDR3 length: 16 amino acids, cysteine to phenylalanine. Only the CDR3 DNA is retained, 48 bases long and in frame from the first base. Trimming takes 5 bases from V and 0 bases from J, and the germline ends sit 14 bases apart. This sequence originates from a man between 50 and 59 years old with active COVID-19. Rearrangement joined TRBV7-2 to TRBJ2-1; TRBD2 is a possible D gene, resting on 5 matching bases. Material: peripheral blood. The nucleotide sequence reads as follows: TGTGCCAGCAGCCCAGGCCGGCGGGCCTCCTACAATGAGCAGTTCTTC. This sequence encodes CASSPGRRASYNEQFF.